This passage covers 4 T cell receptor beta chains from one sample sequenced in a study of blood T cells in healthy people across ages. Through a sample-barcoded 5' primer and a J-beta primer mix, a second PCR was run for roughly 7 to 11 cycles. One entry per CDR3 protein, called by TCRdb with MiXCR from the 5' RACE reads. This table holds approximately 2,000,000 distinct CDR3 sequences, approximately 40% found once. Input material: blood. The receptors stem from a human donor in good health.

The chain employs TRBV13 and TRBJ2-7; tentatively, D is TRBD1 or TRBD2 (5 bases each). The ends were cut back, 5 bases at V and 6 bases at J, with 14 bases in the middle. CDR1 and CDR2 from the germline V gene are PRHDT and FYEKMQ (reference sequence). This CDR3 has 13 amino acids. As DNA, the CDR3 is TGTGCCAGCAGCCCCGCCCGGGGCTCCGAGCAGTACTTC. Its protein is CASSPARGSEQYF.

In this sample, this clonotype turned up a few times. The chain uses TRBV7-6 and TRBJ2-7; 11 nucleotides agree with TRBD1. Near its end, the DNA agrees better with TRBJ2-5, so the J call may be wrong. CDR1 and CDR2 from the germline V gene are SGHVS and FNYEAQ. CDR3 size: 16 residues. CDR3 residues: CASSRPRTGGVETQYF. In DNA form, the CDR3 reads TGTGCCAGCAGCCGTCCGAGGACAGGGGGCGTTGAGACCCAGTACTTC.

A word on this clonotype: The CDR3 does not end in the conserved phenylalanine or tryptophan, so this is likely a read error. This chain connects TRBV20-1 to TRBJ1-4, with D uncertain. The germline CDR1 and CDR2 sequences are DFQATT and SNEGSKA (reference sequence). V gave up 1 base and J gave up 0 bases, with 15 bases separating them. The CDR3 has 17 amino acids. For the CDR3, the DNA is TGCAGTGCTAGAGTGCTGGGAGGGTCTGCAACTAATGAAAAACTGTTTTGT. Translation: CSARVLGGSATNEKLFC.

The genes are TRBV6-2 or TRBV6-3 and TRBJ1-1, with D possibly TRBD1 on 5 matching bases. Germline loops: CDR1 MNHEY, CDR2 SVGEGT. V lost 4 bases to trimming and J lost 11 bases, with 14 bases between them. There are 12 residues in the CDR3. The CDR3 sequence is CASSSPHWGAFF. In DNA, the CDR3 is TGTGCCAGCAGTTCCCCCCACTGGGGGGCTTTCTTT.